What follows are 11 T cell receptor beta chains derived from one specimen sequenced in a study of cytomegalovirus exposure and HLA in healthy donors. Assay: immunoSEQ multiplex PCR; the TCRdb copy retains only in-frame clones and omits some. The sample consists of around 150,000 clones, approximately 84% of them appearing once. The sequenced sample consisted of PBMCs. The origin of the receptors is a man aged 30-40 years in good health and CMV-seropositive.

V is TRBV15 and J is TRBJ2-6; the D is unclear. Trimming shortened V by 3 bases and J by 3 bases, and 6 bases separated the two germline ends. The germline gives CDR1 LNHNV, CDR2 YYDKDF (reference sequence). This CDR3 is 14 amino acids long. This CDR3 is CATSRRGGANVLTF. The CDR3 nucleotides are TGTGCCACCAGCAGGAGAGGTGGGGCCAACGTCCTGACTTTC.

The chain employs TRBV2 and TRBJ1-1, with D possibly TRBD1 on 5 matching bases. Trimming removed 7 bases from V and 7 bases from J, with 16 bases in between. This CDR3 contains 13 residues. Germline V gene lookup returns CDR1 SNHLY and CDR2 FYNNEI. The CDR3 DNA sequence: TGTGCCAGCACTGGACAAATAGAAGGTGAAGCTTTCTTT. It yields the protein CASTGQIEGEAFF.

CDR3 nucleotide sequence: TGTGCCAGCAGTAGCTATGCACAGGGGAACGAGACCCAGTACTTC. This translates into CASSSYAQGNETQYF. The rearrangement links TRBV2 to TRBJ2-5, with 7 bases that match TRBD1. The ends lost 5 bases at V and 5 bases at J; junction bases unmatched: 11. The CDR3 spans 15 residues. Germline values: CDR1 SNHLY, CDR2 FYNNEI.

This chain links TRBV19 with TRBJ2-3, with 7 bases fitting TRBD2. The CDR3 length is 14 residues. The V and J ends lost 10 bases and 9 bases, in that order; junction bases with no gene match: 16. The germline gives CDR1 LNHDA, CDR2 SQIVND (reference sequence). DNA for the CDR3: TGTGCCACCCTAGACCCGAGCGGGATTAGAACGCAGTATTTT. Translating gives CATLDPSGIRTQYF.

The chain is built from TRBV6-1 and TRBJ2-2, with 12 bases lining up with TRBD2. J was trimmed by 5 bases and V by 4 bases; bases with no gene match: 2. The CDR3 contains 15 residues. Germline assignment: CDR1 MNHNS and CDR2 SASEGT. The CDR3 spells CASSVTSGSTGELFF. In DNA form, the CDR3 reads TGTGCCAGCAGTGTGACTAGCGGGAGTACCGGGGAGCTGTTTTTT.

The chain is built from TRBV27 and TRBJ2-1; weak D call: TRBD2 (5 bases). This CDR3 spans 13 amino acids. CDR1 MNHEY and CDR2 SMNVEV come from the germline V gene (reference sequence). The germline V and J ends were trimmed by 6 bases and 8 bases, with 14 bases remaining between them. This CDR3 reads CASRHRGLDEQFF. CDR3 coding DNA: TGTGCCAGCAGGCACCGGGGTCTGGATGAGCAGTTCTTC.

The chain links TRBV14 to TRBJ2-7; TRBD2 might be the D (5 bases). The CDR3 totals 13 residues. Germline CDR1 is SGHDN and CDR2 is FVKESK. With 2 bases removed from V and 4 bases from J, the gap between germline ends came to 9 bases. This CDR3 reads CASSQSLGYEQYF. The CDR3 region has the DNA TGTGCCAGCAGCCAATCACTAGGATACGAGCAGTACTTC.

On this clone: A read error may account for a junction end that differs from germline. This rearrangement joins TRBV7-8 to TRBJ2-2; the D gene is possibly TRBD2 (6 bases). Germline V gene lookup returns CDR1 SGHVS and CDR2 FQNEAQ. This CDR3 comprises 11 residues. DNA of the CDR3: TGTGCCAGCAGCTTATGGGCTAGCGTAATTTTT. Its translation: CASSLWASVIF.

The V gene is TRBV4-1, the J gene TRBJ2-7; TRBD2 agrees at 8 bases. This CDR3 comprises 18 residues. The ends lost 0 bases at V and 4 bases at J; junction bases unmatched: 14. CDR1 is MGHRA, CDR2 YSYEKL, per germline. For the CDR3, the DNA is TGCGCCAGCAGCCAAGATTGGGGAAGCGGGAGCTCTCTATACGAGCAGTACTTC. Translation gives CASSQDWGSGSSLYEQYF.

This clone was seen a handful of times. The V call is TRBV6-5, the J call TRBJ2-5; TRBD2 is a possible D gene (5 bases). CDR1 and CDR2 (germline): MNHEY, SVGAGI. The CDR3 runs to 13 residues. Trimming took off 8 bases at V and 5 bases at J, with 15 bases between the two ends. CDR3 loop: CASGKGLGETQYF. The CDR3, as DNA: TGTGCCAGCGGGAAAGGACTCGGGGAGACCCAGTACTTC.

The chain combines TRBV18 with TRBJ1-3, with 7 bases fitting TRBD1. This CDR3 has 15 residues. CDR1 and CDR2 (germline): KGHSH, LQKENI. V trimming: 2 bases; J trimming: 5 bases; junction bases outside the gene matches: 6. CDR3 residues: CASSPRGDSRNTIYF. Written as DNA, the CDR3 is TGTGCCAGCTCACCAAGAGGGGACAGCCGAAACACCATATATTTT.